These T cell receptor beta chains were read from a single sample in a study of cytomegalovirus exposure and HLA in healthy donors. Sequencing was performed with immunoSEQ multiplex PCR; in TCRdb, only in-frame clones are kept and a portion is missing. Of under 200,000 clones in the sample, around nine tenths were seen once. The sample was PBMCs. These receptors all come from a woman under 30 in good health and CMV-seronegative. Both conserved end residues are part of each CDR3. The D gene is left open where the match is weak. A row's size may be missing; if present it is once, few, many or a size class.

J gene | V gene | clone size | D gene | CDR3 protein | CDR3 DNA
TRBJ2-1 | TRBV18 | - | TRBD2 | CASSPHPLAGGPGQFF | TGTGCCAGCTCACCCCACCCTCTAGCGGGAGGGCCCGGCCAGTTCTTC
TRBJ2-2 | TRBV12-5 | - | - | CASGLVLLRAGGSGELFF | TGTGCTAGTGGTTTGGTCCTACTCAGGGCCGGGGGTTCCGGGGAGCTGTTTTTT
TRBJ2-7 | TRBV4-2 | - | TRBD2 | CASSQGQLADQYF | TGTGCCAGCAGCCAAGGGCAACTAGCGGACCAGTACTTC
TRBJ2-5 | TRBV19 | once | - | CASSGTDEETQYF | TGTGCCAGTAGCGGGACTGACGAAGAGACCCAGTACTTC
TRBJ2-7 | TRBV30 | - | - | CAWSVGPSYEQYF | TGTGCCTGGAGTGTCGGTCCCTCCTACGAGCAGTACTTC
TRBJ2-7 | TRBV28 | - | TRBD1 | CASRTGTDTYEQYF | TGTGCCAGCAGGACCGGGACAGACACCTACGAGCAGTACTTC
TRBJ2-7 | TRBV7-9 | - | TRBD2 | CASSPPGLAGYEQYF | TGTGCCAGCAGCCCGCCGGGACTAGCGGGCTACGAGCAGTACTTC
TRBJ1-3 | TRBV29-1 | few | TRBD1 | CSAYGTALSGNTIYF | TGCAGCGCCTACGGGACAGCCCTGTCTGGAAACACCATATATTTT
TRBJ1-3 | TRBV6-5 | once | - | CATTGSGNTIYF | TGTGCCACCACAGGATCTGGAAACACCATATATTTT
TRBJ2-7 | TRBV2 | - | TRBD1 | CASSGDRTSSYEQYF | TGTGCCAGCAGTGGGGACAGGACAAGCTCCTACGAGCAGTACTTC
TRBJ1-3 | TRBV7-6 | - | - | CASSLYRNSGNTIYF | TGTGCCAGCAGCTTATACAGAAACTCTGGAAACACCATATATTTT
TRBJ2-7 | TRBV18 | - | - | CASSPPGLYSYEQYF | TGTGCCAGCTCACCCCCCGGACTGTACTCCTACGAGCAGTACTTC
TRBJ2-7 | TRBV27 | - | TRBD2 | CASSDERETNEQYF | TGTGCCAGCTCAGACGAGCGGGAAACCAACGAGCAGTACTTC
TRBJ1-2 | TRBV11-2 | - | - | CASSSISRGGYTF | TGTGCCAGCAGCTCGATATCCAGAGGCGGCTACACCTTC
TRBJ1-1 | TRBV19 | - | - | CASSWGGTDTEAFF | TGTGCCAGTAGTTGGGGGGGGACGGACACTGAAGCTTTCTTT
TRBJ1-2 | TRBV11-1 | - | - | CASSLGTEGGGYTF | TGTGCCAGCAGCTTAGGCACTGAAGGAGGTGGCTACACCTTC
TRBJ1-1 | TRBV28 | - | - | CASSLRGTEAFF | TGTGCCAGCAGTTTAAGGGGAACTGAAGCTTTCTTT
TRBJ2-7 | TRBV19 | - | - | CASMPRESSYEQYF | TGTGCCAGCATGCCCCGGGAGAGCTCCTACGAGCAGTACTTC
TRBJ2-6 | TRBV10-3 | - | - | CASSEAQGGANVLTF | TGTGCCAGCAGTGAAGCGCAGGGTGGGGCCAACGTCCTGACTTTC
TRBJ2-3 | TRBV7-8 | - | - | CASSRGGRDTQYF | TGTGCCAGCAGCCGCGGCGGCCGAGATACGCAGTATTTT
TRBJ1-3 | TRBV5-6 | few | - | CASSLVPQDIRSGNTIYF | TGTGCCAGCAGCTTGGTACCCCAGGACATACGCTCTGGAAACACCATATATTTT
TRBJ1-4 | TRBV2 | - | - | CASSVRGVGEKLFF | TGTGCCAGCAGTGTACGGGGAGTTGGGGAAAAACTGTTTTTT
TRBJ2-7 | TRBV19 | - | TRBD1 | CASSAQGAYEQYF | TGTGCCAGTAGTGCGCAGGGGGCCTACGAGCAGTACTTC
TRBJ2-3 | TRBV7-6 | - | TRBD1 | CASSPDRGPSTDTQYF | TGTGCCAGCAGCCCGGACAGGGGGCCTTCAACAGATACGCAGTATTTT